This T cell receptor beta chain was captured in a study of blood T cells in healthy people across ages. V was pared by 8 bases and J by 5 bases, with 21 bases between. The CDR3 sequence is 15 residues long. Germline CDR1 and CDR2: MNHEY and SMNVEV (reference sequence). Through a sample-barcoded 5' primer and a J-beta primer mix, a second PCR was run for roughly 6 to 12 cycles. Unique molecular identifiers of 12 random nucleotides labeled each cDNA. In TCRdb, the 5' RACE reads were re-called with MiXCR into one record per CDR3 protein. Here the sample spans 800,000 or so distinct CDR3 sequences, roughly 25% being singletons. This clonotype was recorded a few times. This sample was shared with a second study, whose subject was T cells of mothers and their children.

The sample was blood. This sequence joins TRBV27 and TRBJ1-1; D ambiguous. The TCR comes from a boy aged 5-17 years in good health. This CDR3 reads CASADSEGVGTEAFF. CDR3 bases: TGTGCCAGCGCCGACTCTGAGGGAGTCGGGACTGAAGCTTTCTTT.